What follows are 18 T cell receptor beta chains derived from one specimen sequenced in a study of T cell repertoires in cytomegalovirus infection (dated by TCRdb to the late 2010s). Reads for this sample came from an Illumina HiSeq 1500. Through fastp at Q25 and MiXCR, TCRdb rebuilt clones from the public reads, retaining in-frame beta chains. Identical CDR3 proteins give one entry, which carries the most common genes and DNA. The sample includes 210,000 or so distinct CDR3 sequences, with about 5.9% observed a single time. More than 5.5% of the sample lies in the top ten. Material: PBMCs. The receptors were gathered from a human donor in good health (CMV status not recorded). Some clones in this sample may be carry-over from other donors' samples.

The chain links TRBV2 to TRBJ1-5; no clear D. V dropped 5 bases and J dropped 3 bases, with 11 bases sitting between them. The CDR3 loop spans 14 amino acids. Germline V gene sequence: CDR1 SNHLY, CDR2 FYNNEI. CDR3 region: CASSRSLFNQPQHF. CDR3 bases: TGTGCCAGCAGTAGAAGTCTCTTCAATCAGCCCCAGCATTTT.

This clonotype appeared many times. CDR3 loop: CASSLKSSQPQHF. Written as DNA, the CDR3 is TGTGCCAGCAGTTTAAAATCGAGTCAGCCCCAGCATTTT. This rearrangement joins TRBV6-5 to TRBJ1-5; no clear D. Germline V lookup: CDR1 MNHEY, CDR2 SVGAGI. CDR3 length equals 13 residues. Trimming took off 4 bases at V and 6 bases at J, with 10 bases between the two ends.

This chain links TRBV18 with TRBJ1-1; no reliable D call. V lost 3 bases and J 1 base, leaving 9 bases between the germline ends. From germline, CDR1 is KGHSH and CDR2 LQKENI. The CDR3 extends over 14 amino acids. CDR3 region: CASSPGVSNTEAFF. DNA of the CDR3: TGTGCCAGCTCACCGGGAGTATCGAACACTGAAGCTTTCTTT.

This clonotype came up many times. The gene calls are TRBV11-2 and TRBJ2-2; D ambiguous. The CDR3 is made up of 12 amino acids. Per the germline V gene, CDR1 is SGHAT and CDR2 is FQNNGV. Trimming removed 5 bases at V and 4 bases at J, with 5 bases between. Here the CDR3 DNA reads TGTGCCAGCAGCCGACCCACCGGGGAGCTGTTTTTT. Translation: CASSRPTGELFF.

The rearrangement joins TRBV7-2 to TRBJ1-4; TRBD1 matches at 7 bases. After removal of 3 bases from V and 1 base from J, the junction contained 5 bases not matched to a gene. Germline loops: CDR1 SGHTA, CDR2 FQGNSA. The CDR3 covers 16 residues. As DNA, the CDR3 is TGTGCCAGCAGCTTTAGATACAGGGGAACTAATGAAAAACTGTTTTTT. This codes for CASSFRYRGTNEKLFF.

CDR3 in DNA: TGTGCCAGCAGCGCACCGGGACGGACTCCTTACAATGAGCAGTTCTTC. Translated, it gives CASSAPGRTPYNEQFF. The chain couples TRBV13 to TRBJ2-1; possibly TRBD1 or TRBD2 for D (5 bases each). Germline V gene data show CDR1 as PRHDT and CDR2 as FYEKMQ (reference sequence). V was trimmed by 5 bases and J by 4 bases, leaving 18 bases between them. CDR3 length equals 16 residues.

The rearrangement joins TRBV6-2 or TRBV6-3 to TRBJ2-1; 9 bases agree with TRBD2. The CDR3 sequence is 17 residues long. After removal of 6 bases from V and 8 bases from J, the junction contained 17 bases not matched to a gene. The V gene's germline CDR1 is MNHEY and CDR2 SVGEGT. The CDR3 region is CASRYPSSGVTRDEQFF. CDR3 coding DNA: TGTGCCAGCAGGTATCCCTCTAGCGGGGTAACTAGGGATGAGCAGTTCTTC.

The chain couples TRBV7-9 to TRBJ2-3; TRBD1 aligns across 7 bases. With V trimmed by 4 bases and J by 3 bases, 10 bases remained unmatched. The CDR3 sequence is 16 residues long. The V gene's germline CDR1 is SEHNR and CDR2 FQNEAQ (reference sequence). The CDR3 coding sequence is TGTGCCAGCAGCTCGTACGTAGCAGGGGGAACAGATACGCAGTATTTT. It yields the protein CASSSYVAGGTDTQYF.

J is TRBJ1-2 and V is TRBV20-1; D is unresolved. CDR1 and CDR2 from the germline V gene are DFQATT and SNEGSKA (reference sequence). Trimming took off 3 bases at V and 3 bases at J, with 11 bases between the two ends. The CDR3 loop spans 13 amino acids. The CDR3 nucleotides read TGCAGTGCTAGGTCGGCAAACTACTATGGCTACACCTTC. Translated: CSARSANYYGYTF.

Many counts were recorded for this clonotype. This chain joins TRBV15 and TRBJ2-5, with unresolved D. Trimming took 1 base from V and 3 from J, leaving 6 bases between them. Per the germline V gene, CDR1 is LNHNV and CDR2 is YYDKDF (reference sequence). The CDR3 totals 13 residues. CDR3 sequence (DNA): TGTGCCACCAGCAGAGTAGTAGAAGAGACCCAGTACTTC. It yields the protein CATSRVVEETQYF.

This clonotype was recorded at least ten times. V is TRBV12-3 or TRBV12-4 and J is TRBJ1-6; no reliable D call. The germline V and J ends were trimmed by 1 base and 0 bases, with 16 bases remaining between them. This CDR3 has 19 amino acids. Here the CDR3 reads CASSLVGQLESSYNSPLHF. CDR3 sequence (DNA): TGTGCCAGCAGTTTAGTGGGTCAGTTGGAGAGCTCCTATAATTCACCCCTCCACTTT.

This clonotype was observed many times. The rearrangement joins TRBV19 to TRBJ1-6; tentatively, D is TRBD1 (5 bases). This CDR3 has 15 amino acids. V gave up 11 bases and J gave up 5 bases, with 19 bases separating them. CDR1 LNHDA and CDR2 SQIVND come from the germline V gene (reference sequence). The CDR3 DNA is TGTGCCTCGAGACCCGGACACGTCAATAATTCACCCCTCCACTTT. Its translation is CASRPGHVNNSPLHF.

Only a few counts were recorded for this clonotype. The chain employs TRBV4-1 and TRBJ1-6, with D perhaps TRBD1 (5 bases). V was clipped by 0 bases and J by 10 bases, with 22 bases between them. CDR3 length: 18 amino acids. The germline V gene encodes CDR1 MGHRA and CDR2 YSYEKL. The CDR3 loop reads CASSQEDLRDGVGSPLHF. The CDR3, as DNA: TGCGCCAGCAGCCAAGAAGATTTGAGGGACGGCGTGGGATCACCCCTCCACTTT.

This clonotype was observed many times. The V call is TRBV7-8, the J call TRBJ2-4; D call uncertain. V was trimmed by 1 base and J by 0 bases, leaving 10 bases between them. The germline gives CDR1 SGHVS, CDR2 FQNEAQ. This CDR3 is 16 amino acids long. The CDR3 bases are TGTGCCAGCAGCTTAGGGGATTTGTTAGCCAAAAACATTCAGTACTTC. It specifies CASSLGDLLAKNIQYF.

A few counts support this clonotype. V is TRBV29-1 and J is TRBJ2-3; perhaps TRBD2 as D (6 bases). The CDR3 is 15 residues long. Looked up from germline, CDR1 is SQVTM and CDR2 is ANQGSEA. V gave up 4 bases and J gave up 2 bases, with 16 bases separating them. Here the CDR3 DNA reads TGCAGCGTTGGAGAGGGACTTCTAATCACAGATACGCAGTATTTT. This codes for CSVGEGLLITDTQYF.

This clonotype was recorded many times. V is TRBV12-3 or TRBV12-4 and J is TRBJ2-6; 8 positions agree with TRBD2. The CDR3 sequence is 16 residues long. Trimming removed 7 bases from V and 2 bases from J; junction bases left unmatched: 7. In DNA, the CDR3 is TGTGCCAGCACCCCTATCGGGGGGGCTGGGGCCAACGTCCTGACTTTC. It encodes CASTPIGGAGANVLTF.

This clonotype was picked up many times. This CDR3 reads CSARRGTRERANEQFF. DNA of the CDR3: TGCAGTGCCAGACGCGGGACTAGGGAAAGGGCCAATGAGCAGTTCTTC. V and J are TRBV20-1 and TRBJ2-1, with 8 bases that match TRBD2. This CDR3 comprises 16 residues. Germline assignment: CDR1 DFQATT and CDR2 SNEGSKA (reference sequence). V lost 6 bases and J lost 6; bases outside the gene matches: 16.

The CDR3: CSASADYTDTQYF. In nucleotides, the CDR3 is TGCAGTGCTAGCGCAGATTACACAGATACGCAGTATTTT. The chain joins TRBV20-1 to TRBJ2-3; the D is unclear. CDR1 is DFQATT, CDR2 SNEGSKA, per germline (reference sequence). This CDR3 contains 13 residues. Deletions cut 3 bases from V and 2 bases from J, with 9 bases between.